The 21 T cell receptor beta chains listed next were all sequenced from one sample in a study of CXCR3-negative and CXCR3-positive naive CD8 T cells (dated by TCRdb to the late 2010s). Sequencing instrument: NextSeq 550. The Human TCR Profiling Kit (MiLaboratory) was used to prepare UMI-labeled 5' RACE TRB cDNA libraries. Each entry corresponds to one CDR3 protein sequence from reads that TCRdb reprocessed, and DNA is not given. The sample has over 70,000 distinct CDR3 sequences on record. Around 1.7% of the sample comes from the top ten. The material sequenced was naive CXCR3- CD8+ T cells from blood. What the cell subset or site label conveys for this sample: CD45RO-CCR7+CD27+CD95- naive CD8+ T cells lacking CXCR3 (TNR3-). Receptor source: a human donor in good health. Some clones in this sample may be carry-over from other donors' samples.

V usage is TRBV7-6 and J usage is TRBJ2-3; checking the TCRdb D call of TRBD1 is not possible without DNA. This CDR3 has 14 amino acids. CDR1 is SGHVS, CDR2 FNYEAQ, per germline. The CDR3: CASASGSRTDTQYF.

The J gene is TRBJ2-7, the V gene TRBV5-1; TCRdb calls TRBD1, which cannot be checked without DNA. Looked up from germline, CDR1 is SGHRS and CDR2 is YFSETQ. The CDR3 runs 15 residues. This CDR3 is CASSYRGQGNHEQYF.

The chain combines TRBV3-1 with TRBJ2-1; TCRdb's D call of TRBD1 is untestable without DNA. CDR3 length: 14 amino acids. Germline lookup yields CDR1 LGHDT and CDR2 YNNKEL (reference sequence). This CDR3 reads CASSPRTGNNEQFF.

The chain has TRBV7-9 and TRBJ2-2; TCRdb's D gene call, TRBD1, goes unchecked for lack of DNA. The CDR3 totals 16 residues. Germline CDR1 reads SEHNR; CDR2 reads FQNEAQ (reference sequence). The CDR3 here is CASSQAWGATIGELFF.

This chain links TRBV29-1 with TRBJ2-7; TCRdb reports TRBD1, a call that lacks DNA to check it against. In germline, CDR1 is SQVTM, CDR2 ANQGSEA. This CDR3 has 14 amino acids. This chain's CDR3 is CSVTRQGVGYEQYF.

The CDR3 loop reads CSARDTGTSGRGYEQFF. The chain uses TRBV20-1 and TRBJ2-1; TCRdb calls TRBD2, which cannot be checked without DNA. Germline CDR1 is DFQATT and CDR2 is SNEGSKA (reference sequence). The CDR3 length is 17 residues.

The chain combines TRBV7-6 with TRBJ2-7; TCRdb names TRBD1, which stays unverified in the absence of DNA. The CDR3 loop spans 15 amino acids. Germline lookup yields CDR1 SGHVS and CDR2 FNYEAQ. The CDR3 loop reads CASSSRGDRGNEQYF.

The CDR3 loop reads CASSSMNNEQFF. The genes are TRBV7-9 and TRBJ2-1. Germline CDR1 is SEHNR and CDR2 is FQNEAQ (reference sequence). The CDR3 contains 12 residues.

The chain joins TRBV4-1 to TRBJ2-5; TCRdb outputs TRBD1, but without DNA this stays unchecked. CDR3 size: 14 residues. Germline-derived CDR1 and CDR2 are MGHRA and YSYEKL. Here the CDR3 reads CASSQGQGRETQYF.

This chain uses TRBV15 with TRBJ2-7. This CDR3 region has 13 residues. The germline gives CDR1 LNHNV, CDR2 YYDKDF (reference sequence). The CDR3 region is CATSRTWLNEQYF.

The chain carries TRBV6-2 or TRBV6-3 and TRBJ2-7; no DNA is available, so the TRBD2 call from TCRdb remains unchecked. The CDR3 contains 14 residues. The V gene's germline CDR1 is MNHEY and CDR2 SVGEGT. The CDR3 here is CASSPSRVSYEQYF.

The rearrangement links TRBV6-2 or TRBV6-3 to TRBJ2-7; the D gene TCRdb calls, TRBD2, cannot be checked with no DNA. Germline values: CDR1 MNHEY, CDR2 SVGEGT. CDR3 length: 14 residues. CDR3 loop: CASSYQGPTGEQYF.

The chain employs TRBV29-1 and TRBJ1-2; TCRdb's assignment of TRBD1 cannot be checked, as there is no DNA. CDR1 is SQVTM and CDR2 is ANQGSEA in the germline V gene. The CDR3 totals 13 residues. The CDR3 region is CSVYGQRDYGYTF.

The rearrangement uses TRBV4-1 and TRBJ2-1; TCRdb's assignment of TRBD2 cannot be checked, as there is no DNA. This CDR3 has 15 residues. Germline CDR1 reads MGHRA; CDR2 reads YSYEKL. Here the CDR3 reads CASSQYSRESVEQFF.

The chain has TRBV11-2 and TRBJ2-1; TCRdb designates TRBD2, a call that cannot be tested without DNA. The CDR3 spans 15 residues. Germline lookup yields CDR1 SGHAT and CDR2 FQNNGV. CDR3 loop: CASSFSAEDYNEQFF. Based on the CDR3 plus reference TRBV11-2 and TRBJ2-1, the full variable domain is EAGVAQSPRYKIIEKRQSVAFWCNPISGHATLYWYQQILGQGPKLLIQFQNNGVVDDSQLPKDRFSAERLKGVDSTLKIQPAKLEDSAVYLCASSFSAEDYNEQFFGPGTRLTVL.

The CDR3 here is CASSLSPQETQYF. This sequence joins TRBV11-3 and TRBJ2-5. Germline V CDR1 and CDR2: SGHNT, YENEEA. This CDR3 comprises 13 residues.

This chain joins TRBV19 and TRBJ2-3. The CDR3 length is 13 residues. Per germline, CDR1 LNHDA and CDR2 SQIVND (reference sequence). CDR3 residues: CASSMAIADTQYF.

V and J are TRBV4-3 and TRBJ2-7; TCRdb selects TRBD1, and the lack of DNA leaves this call unchecked. There are 15 residues in the CDR3. CDR1 and CDR2 from the germline V gene are LGHNA and YSLEER. Here the CDR3 reads CASSHTGTHPYEQYF.

V and J are TRBV6-5 and TRBJ2-1; TCRdb picks TRBD1, but there is no DNA to check that call. Germline V gene data show CDR1 as MNHEY and CDR2 as SVGAGI. This CDR3 has 13 residues. The CDR3 reads CASEAGAGREQFF.

J is TRBJ2-1 and V is TRBV4-1; the D gene TCRdb calls, TRBD1, cannot be checked with no DNA. CDR1 is MGHRA and CDR2 is YSYEKL in the germline V gene. The CDR3 extends over 16 amino acids. The CDR3 reads CASSHGRDRGSGEQFF.

This chain uses TRBV27 with TRBJ2-3; with no DNA, the TCRdb D assignment of TRBD2 cannot be verified. This CDR3 has 14 residues. CDR1 MNHEY and CDR2 SMNVEV come from the germline V gene (reference sequence). The CDR3 spells CASSYGLAGDTQYF.